This TCR beta chain comes out of a study of blood T cell repertoires in COVID-19. Study information: COVID-19 samples from acute and convalescent phases originated in the United States, Italy and Spain. T cells, B-cell-depleted T cells, or PBMCs provided the cDNA or gDNA that served as material.

Original data processing: Estimates of nucleated cell counts were drawn from the amplification of reference gene primers. Some clones are missing from TCRdb's copy, which holds only in-frame ones; the method was immunoSEQ multiplex PCR. V, J and clone size reflect that table, while D and trimming were determined from the DNA. The sample contains over 80,000 clones, over 80% of which appear only once. The sequenced sample consisted of peripheral blood. The TCR comes from a human donor with active COVID-19. The donor label of this sample is uncertain.

This CDR3 reads CASSYRDTDTQYF. The CDR3 DNA reads TGTGCCAGCAGTTACCGGGACACAGATACGCAGTATTTT. The chain has TRBV6-2 or TRBV6-3 and TRBJ2-3; TRBD2 is a possible D gene (5 bases). Germline values: CDR1 MNHEY, CDR2 SVGEGT. The CDR3 runs 13 residues. The V and J ends lost 2 bases and 2 bases respectively, with 5 bases between them.